These 27 T cell receptor beta chains were sequenced from one sample in a study of blood T cells in healthy people across ages. Primed by a sample-barcoded 5' primer and a J-beta primer mix, a second PCR proceeded for about 7 to 12 cycles. From the 5' RACE reads, TCRdb called clonotypes with MiXCR, one entry per CDR3 protein. Of around 990,000 distinct CDR3 sequences listed, more than 30% are singletons. Sequenced input: blood. Source of these receptors: a man aged 18 to 30 in good health.

The chain is built from TRBV18 and TRBJ1-2, with no clear D. The germline gives CDR1 KGHSH, CDR2 LQKENI. V was cut by 3 bases and J by 5 bases, with 13 bases left in between. This CDR3 is built from 14 residues. CDR3 in DNA: TGTGCCAGCTCACCTTTCTCTAACGAGTATGGCTACACCTTC. Translated: CASSPFSNEYGYTF.

This clonotype came up once. A junction end diverges from the germline sequence, so it may reflect a read error. This chain joins TRBV20-1 and TRBJ1-5; TRBD1 might be the D (6 bases). This CDR3 has 14 amino acids. Germline loops: CDR1 DFQATT, CDR2 SNEGSKA (reference sequence). The CDR3 DNA reads as TGCAGTGCTCCTAGGGGGTTTAGCAATCAGCCCCGGCATTTT. Translating it yields CSAPRGFSNQPRHF.

There are a few counts of this clonotype. The chain carries TRBV7-2 and TRBJ2-2; D is ambiguous. CDR3 length: 14 amino acids. CDR1 and CDR2 from the germline V gene are SGHTA and FQGNSA. Trimming stripped 4 bases from V and 7 bases from J, with 13 bases between. The CDR3 region has the DNA TGTGCCAGCAGCTCTTCGTGGGGAATCGGGGAGCTGTTTTTT. Protein: CASSSSWGIGELFF.

This clonotype has a handful of counts. The CDR3 region has the DNA TGCGCCAGCAGCCAAGACTCGGGGGCTGAGAATGGCGGGGAGCTGTTTTTT. The encoded protein is CASSQDSGAENGGELFF. The chain recombines TRBV4-1 with TRBJ2-2; D is possibly TRBD1 or TRBD2 (6 bases each). Germline V gives CDR1 MGHRA, CDR2 YSYEKL. The CDR3 is made up of 17 amino acids. Deletions cut 0 bases from V and 7 bases from J, with 18 bases between.

This clonotype was seen many times. The V call is TRBV6-2 or TRBV6-3, the J call TRBJ1-2; D is ambiguous. This CDR3 comprises 13 residues. Germline loops: CDR1 MNHEY, CDR2 SVGEGT. Trimming removed 2 bases from V and 4 bases from J, with 8 bases in between. The CDR3 sequence is CASSYRRGYGYTF. DNA of the CDR3: TGTGCCAGCAGTTACCGTCGGGGCTATGGCTACACCTTC.

The chain couples TRBV6-6 to TRBJ1-5; TRBD1 matches at 7 bases. J lost 4 bases, V lost 7 bases, and 13 bases had no gene match. CDR1 is MNHNY and CDR2 is SVGAGI in the germline V gene (reference sequence). The CDR3 has 16 amino acids. The CDR3 region has the DNA TGTGCCAGCACCTTCGACAGGGTTGGGACTAATCAGCCCCAGCATTTT. Amino acid sequence: CASTFDRVGTNQPQHF.

This chain joins TRBV15 and TRBJ1-2; D ambiguous. Germline V gene lookup returns CDR1 LNHNV and CDR2 YYDKDF (reference sequence). Trimming removed 11 bases at V and 8 bases at J, with 24 bases between. The CDR3 spans 14 residues. Here the CDR3 DNA reads TGTGCCGCCGGCAGAGATCTGGTAGGAATCGGCTACACCTTC. This codes for CAAGRDLVGIGYTF.

This sequence joins TRBV15 and TRBJ2-3; D remains ambiguous. The V end was cut by 6 bases, the J end by 9 bases, with 13 bases between. CDR3 length equals 12 residues. The germline V gene encodes CDR1 LNHNV and CDR2 YYDKDF (reference sequence). In DNA, the CDR3 is TGTGCCACCAGTTTCCCCCTAGGAACGCAGTATTTT. It encodes CATSFPLGTQYF.

J is TRBJ1-2 and V is TRBV7-9, with 7 bases fitting TRBD1. After removal of 5 bases from V and 3 bases from J, the junction contained 9 bases not matched to a gene. The CDR3 sequence is 15 residues long. Germline values: CDR1 SEHNR, CDR2 FQNEAQ (reference sequence). The CDR3 reads CASSGLTGSDYGYTF. The DNA for the CDR3 is TGTGCCAGCAGCGGATTGACAGGGTCGGACTATGGCTACACCTTC.

The chain is built from TRBV7-2 and TRBJ2-7, with TRBD2 matching over 10 bases. This CDR3 spans 17 amino acids. Germline lookup yields CDR1 SGHTA and CDR2 FQGNSA. V shed 0 bases and J 0 bases; nucleotides not matched to a gene: 5. The CDR3 nucleotides are TGTGCCAGCAGCTTAGCTAGCGGGGGGATGATCTCCTACGAGCAGTACTTC. Its translation: CASSLASGGMISYEQYF.

This clonotype was seen only once. V is TRBV29-1 and J is TRBJ2-7; 7 bases map to TRBD1. Germline CDR1 is SQVTM and CDR2 is ANQGSEA. The CDR3 loop spans 16 amino acids. V shed 0 bases and J 0 bases; nucleotides not matched to a gene: 8. The CDR3 is CSVEEGETGPSYEQYF. As DNA, the CDR3 is TGCAGCGTTGAAGAAGGGGAGACAGGGCCCTCCTACGAGCAGTACTTC.

The V call is TRBV13, the J call TRBJ2-3; D remains unclear. CDR3 size: 16 residues. Germline CDR1 reads PRHDT; CDR2 reads FYEKMQ (reference sequence). The V and J ends lost 3 bases and 1 base respectively, with 14 bases between them. CDR3 DNA: TGTGCCAGCAGCTTTTGGGCAGACCCACGCACAGATACGCAGTATTTT. Residues: CASSFWADPRTDTQYF. Complete variable domain (other parts from reference TRBV13 and TRBJ2-3): AAGVIQSPRHLIKEKRETATLKCYPIPRHDTVYWYQQGPGQDPQFLISFYEKMQSDKGSIPDRFSAQQFSDYHSELNMSSLELGDSALYFCASSFWADPRTDTQYFGPGTRLTVL.

In its sample, this clonotype was seen a few times. At one boundary the junction diverges from the germline segment, which might be a read error. This sequence joins TRBV7-7 and TRBJ2-5; D unclear. The CDR3 covers 13 residues. Germline CDR1 is SSHAT and CDR2 is FNYEAQ (reference sequence). The CDR3 region is CASSVSGGNEQYF. As DNA, the CDR3 is TGTGCTAGCAGCGTGAGTGGTGGCAATGAGCAGTACTTC.

This clonotype was counted only a few times. The chain recombines TRBV20-1 with TRBJ1-4, with TRBD1 matching over 7 bases. This CDR3 contains 14 residues. V shed 4 bases and J 3 bases; nucleotides not matched to a gene: 5. CDR1 is DFQATT, CDR2 SNEGSKA, per germline (reference sequence). The CDR3 region has the DNA TGCAGTGCTACCGACAGGGTGGCTAATGAAAAACTGTTTTTT. This sequence encodes CSATDRVANEKLFF.

Notes on this clonotype: This clone may be a read error of a much larger clone one base away. The chain couples TRBV3-1 to TRBJ1-1; 8 bases are shared with TRBD1. The germline V gene encodes CDR1 LGHDT and CDR2 YNNKEL (reference sequence). With V trimmed by 6 bases and J by 10 bases, 4 bases remained unmatched. This CDR3 is 11 amino acids long. The CDR3 spells CASSQTGVAFF. DNA for the CDR3: TGTGCCAGCAGTCAGACAGGGGTAGCTTTCTTT.

Concerning this clonotype itself: One end of the junction does not line up with germline, which may come from a read error. The V and J genes are TRBV4-3 and TRBJ1-2; D gene ambiguous. CDR3 size: 13 residues. The germline gives CDR1 LGHNA, CDR2 YSLEER. CDR3 nucleotide sequence: TGCGCCGGCAGCCAAGGAGGTCCAGGAGGCTACACCTTC. Encoded protein: CAGSQGGPGGYTF.

The chain joins TRBV6-6 to TRBJ2-1, with TRBD1 as a possible D gene (5 bases). Trimming took 2 bases from V and 8 from J, leaving 13 bases between them. This CDR3 region has 14 residues. Looked up from germline, CDR1 is MNHNY and CDR2 is SVGAGI (reference sequence). The CDR3 bases are TGTGCCAGCAGTTACCTAACGCCAGGGTATGAGCAGTTCTTC. This encodes CASSYLTPGYEQFF.

The chain is built from TRBV5-1 and TRBJ2-2, with a possible D match to TRBD1 (6 bases). CDR1 and CDR2 from the germline V gene are SGHRS and YFSETQ. CDR3 size: 15 residues. With 5 bases removed from V and 7 bases from J, the gap between germline ends came to 18 bases. The CDR3 region is CASRAYYRAGGELFF. DNA for the CDR3: TGCGCCAGCAGAGCCTACTACAGGGCCGGCGGGGAGCTGTTTTTT.

This clonotype was counted only a few times. This CDR3 reads CASAHATDSSEAFF. CDR3 DNA: TGTGCCAGCGCACATGCAACCGACAGCTCTGAAGCTTTCTTT. This chain joins TRBV5-5 and TRBJ1-1; D is possibly TRBD1 (5 bases). The ends were cut back, 7 bases at V and 6 bases at J, with 19 bases in the middle. Germline-derived CDR1 and CDR2 are SGHKS and YYEKEE (reference sequence). The CDR3 has 14 amino acids.

V and J are TRBV4-2 and TRBJ2-4; D assignment may be TRBD1 or TRBD2 (7 bases each). V lost 0 bases and J lost 15, with 18 bases in between. Germline assignment: CDR1 LGHNA and CDR2 YNFKEQ. The CDR3 is 14 amino acids. This CDR3 is CASSQDGQGGGMYF. The CDR3 region has the DNA TGTGCCAGCAGCCAAGATGGTCAGGGAGGGGGCATGTACTTC.

The rearrangement uses TRBV3-1 and TRBJ2-1, with unresolved D. Germline V gene sequence: CDR1 LGHDT, CDR2 YNNKEL (reference sequence). The V end lost 0 bases, the J end lost 10 bases, and 13 bases lay between the germline ends. The CDR3 runs to 14 residues. The CDR3 coding sequence is TGTGCCAGCAGCCAAGAGCACTATTCTTACGAGCAGTTCTTC. Amino acids: CASSQEHYSYEQFF.

The chain employs TRBV20-1 and TRBJ1-3, with no clear D. CDR1 and CDR2 from the germline V gene are DFQATT and SNEGSKA (reference sequence). This CDR3 region has 11 residues. Between the trimmed V and J ends, which lost 1 base and 6 bases, there was a span of 4 bases. In DNA, the CDR3 is TGCAGTGCTAGAGGCGCAAACACCATATATTTT. It encodes CSARGANTIYF.

The chain joins TRBV2 to TRBJ1-5; D gene uncertain. Germline V CDR1 and CDR2: SNHLY, FYNNEI. CDR3 length: 15 residues. The V end lost 6 bases, the J end lost 2 bases, and 14 bases lay between the germline ends. CDR3: CASRSSQFGNQPQHF. CDR3 nucleotide sequence: TGTGCCAGCAGGAGTTCACAGTTCGGCAATCAGCCCCAGCATTTT.

About this clonotype itself: This clone may be a read error of a much larger clone one base away. V and J are TRBV28 and TRBJ2-4, with D uncertain. CDR1 is MDHEN, CDR2 SYDVKM, per germline. The CDR3 length is 14 residues. Trimming removed 3 bases at V and 13 bases at J, with 19 bases between. In DNA, the CDR3 is TGTGCCAGCAGTTTCCCCGGGTCGGGTTACGGGCAGTACTTC. Translating gives CASSFPGSGYGQYF.

Concerning this clonotype itself: At one end, the junction sequence differs from germline, possibly due to a read error. J is TRBJ2-2 and V is TRBV11-2; unclear D gene. CDR1 and CDR2 (germline): SGHAT, FQNNGV. The length of the CDR3 is 13 residues. The CDR3 region is CASSVEGPGELFF. CDR3 nucleotides: TGTGCCAGCAGCGTAGAAGGTCCCGGGGAGCTGTTTTTT.

This clonotype turned up a few times. The V call is TRBV4-1, the J call TRBJ2-1; 9 positions match TRBD2. The CDR3 spans 17 residues. V was clipped by 0 bases and J by 4 bases; unmatched bases: 7. Germline CDR1 MGHRA, CDR2 YSYEKL. The CDR3 DNA is TGCGCCAGCAGCCAAGAAAGGTCTAGCGGGGCTTACAATGAGCAGTTCTTC. The encoded protein is CASSQERSSGAYNEQFF.

The chain employs TRBV29-1 and TRBJ2-7, with D tentatively TRBD1 (7 bases). Germline lookup yields CDR1 SQVTM and CDR2 ANQGSEA. The CDR3 contains 12 residues. V was pared by 6 bases and J by 9 bases, with 18 bases between. The CDR3 DNA sequence: TGCAGCGTCCGGGAGACTAGACAGGGGCAGTACTTC. It translates to CSVRETRQGQYF.